This T cell receptor beta chain was recovered during a study of T cells after yellow fever vaccination. This clonotype was seen many times. Its target is not known. Study outcomes and limitations: A small proportion of clonotypes was detected in both the CD4 and CD8 compartments.

5'RACE template switching produced TCR cDNA carrying a universal primer site and UMIs. TCRdb independently ran MiXCR on the 5' RACE reads; one entry per CDR3 protein. This table holds hundreds of thousands of distinct CDR3 sequences, roughly 4.8% found once. CDR1 is LGHNA, CDR2 YNFKEQ, per germline. Trimming at V came to 1 base and at J to 6 bases, leaving 7 bases not matched to a gene. The CDR3 extends over 17 amino acids. The clonotype was recovered from a young man who received the YFV17D yellow fever vaccine. The sample here was CD4+ T cells sorted from PBMCs, taken on the day of the yellow fever booster vaccination. The V and J genes are TRBV4-2 and TRBJ2-3; 13 bases line up with TRBD2. The CDR3 sequence: CASSQAGATSGGDTQYF. The CDR3 nucleotides are TGTGCCAGCAGCCAAGCGGGAGCGACTAGCGGGGGGGATACGCAGTATTTT.